Described below is a single T cell receptor (beta chain) sequence and its context. Its antigen is unidentified. Germline loops: CDR1 SNHLY, CDR2 FYNNEI. This CDR3 has 14 amino acids. Trimming pared 2 bases from V and 0 bases from J, leaving 7 bases between. The primer mix had 60 Vbeta and 13 Jbeta primers. Profiled with immunoSEQ multiplex PCR; TCRdb holds only in-frame clones, not every one. The table records some 160,000 clones, roughly 80% of them present only once. These data belong to a study of cytomegalovirus exposure and HLA in healthy donors. Healthy bone marrow donors supplied every sample. These donors counted as nominally healthy when sampled, but unrecorded immune exposures were likely. Broader study findings: Investigators reported 150 to 200 TCR beta chains as tied to cytomegalovirus.

The sample comprised PBMCs. This chain links TRBV2 with TRBJ1-1, with no clear D. This TCR derives from a male donor in good health and CMV-seronegative. The DNA for the CDR3 is TGTGCCAGCAGTGAATCCCAGATGAACACTGAAGCTTTCTTT. Its protein product is CASSESQMNTEAFF.